The clone carrying this TCR beta chain was seen a handful of times. Its antigen is not identified. The data originate from a study of T cell repertoires in cytomegalovirus infection. At the level of the study: The public TCR beta signatures pointed to both CMV infection and matching HLA type.

The CDR3 totals 15 residues. In germline, CDR1 is SGHAT, CDR2 FQNNGV. Between the trimmed V and J ends, which lost 2 bases and 1 base, there was a span of 11 bases. MiXCR, applied by TCRdb to the reads, yields one record per CDR3 protein. This sample has around 450,000 distinct CDR3 sequences, with about 10% found just once. Findings and limits, study-wide: Summed frequency of shared TCR beta families picked out CMV carriers who also had the relevant HLA. Ex vivo, HLA-C-restricted CMV-specific TCR beta clonotypes prevailed over the rest of the response.

Sequenced: PBMCs. The V gene is TRBV11-2, the J gene TRBJ2-5; D might be TRBD1 (6 bases). This TCR was sampled from a human donor in good health (CMV status not recorded). Some clones in this sample may be carry-over from other donors' samples. In DNA form, the CDR3 reads TGTGCCAGCAGCTTAATTGACAGGTCCCAAGAGACCCAGTACTTC. This gives the protein CASSLIDRSQETQYF.